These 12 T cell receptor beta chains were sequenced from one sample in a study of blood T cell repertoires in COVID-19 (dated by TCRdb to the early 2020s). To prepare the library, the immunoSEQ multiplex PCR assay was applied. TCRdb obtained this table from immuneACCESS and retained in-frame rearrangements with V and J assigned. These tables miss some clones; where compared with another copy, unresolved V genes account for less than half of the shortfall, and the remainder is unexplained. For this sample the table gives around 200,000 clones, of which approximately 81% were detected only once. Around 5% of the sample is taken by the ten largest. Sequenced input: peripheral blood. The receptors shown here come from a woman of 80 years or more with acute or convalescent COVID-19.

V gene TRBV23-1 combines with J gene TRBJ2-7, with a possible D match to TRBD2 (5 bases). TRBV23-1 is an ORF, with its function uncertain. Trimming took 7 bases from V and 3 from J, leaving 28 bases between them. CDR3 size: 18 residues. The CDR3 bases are TGCGCCAGCAACCCCGGGCCCGTGACCCTAGGACTCTTCTACGAGCAGTACTTC. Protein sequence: CASNPGPVTLGLFYEQYF.

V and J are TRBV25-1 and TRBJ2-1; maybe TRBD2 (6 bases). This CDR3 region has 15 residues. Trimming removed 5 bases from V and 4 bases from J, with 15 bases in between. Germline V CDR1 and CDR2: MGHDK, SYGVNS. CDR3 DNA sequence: TGTGCCAGCAGTCCTCTCGGACTATCTTACAATGAGCAGTTCTTC. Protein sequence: CASSPLGLSYNEQFF.

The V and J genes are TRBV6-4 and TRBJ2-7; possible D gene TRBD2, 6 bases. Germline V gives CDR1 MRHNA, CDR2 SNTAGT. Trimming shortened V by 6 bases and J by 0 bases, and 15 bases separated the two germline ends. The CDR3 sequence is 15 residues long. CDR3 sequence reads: CASSLEGWGSYEQYF. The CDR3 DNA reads TGTGCCAGCAGCCTGGAGGGCTGGGGCTCCTACGAGCAGTACTTC.

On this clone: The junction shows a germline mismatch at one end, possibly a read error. CDR3 protein: CASRLGGAGELFF. The CDR3 DNA is TGTGCCAGCAGATTAGGGGGGGCCGGGGAGCTGTTTTTT. The genes are TRBV7-2 and TRBJ2-2; possible D gene TRBD2, 7 bases. CDR1 SGHTA and CDR2 FQGNSA come from the germline V gene. CDR3 size: 13 residues.

CDR3 sequence (DNA): TGTGCCAGAAGACCTGGAATCGACAGGGGGTTTCAGCCCCAGCATTTT. Protein: CARRPGIDRGFQPQHF. The V gene is TRBV5-3, the J gene TRBJ1-5; 9 bases match TRBD1. TRBV5-3 is reported as an ORF; its role is uncertain. The CDR3 loop spans 16 amino acids. Unmatched junction bases numbered 12, after V lost 5 bases and J lost 6 bases.

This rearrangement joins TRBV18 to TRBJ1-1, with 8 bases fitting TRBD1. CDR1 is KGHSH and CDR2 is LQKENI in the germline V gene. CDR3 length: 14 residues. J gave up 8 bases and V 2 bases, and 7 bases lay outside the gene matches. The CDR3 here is CASSPTRTGREAFF. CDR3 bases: TGTGCCAGCTCACCAACCAGGACAGGGCGCGAAGCTTTCTTT.

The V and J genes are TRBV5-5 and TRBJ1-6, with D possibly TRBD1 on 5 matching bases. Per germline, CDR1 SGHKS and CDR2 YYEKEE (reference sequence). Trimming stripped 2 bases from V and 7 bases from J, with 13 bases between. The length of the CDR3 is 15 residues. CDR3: CASSFGGAGNSPLHF. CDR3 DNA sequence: TGTGCCAGCAGCTTCGGGGGAGCGGGAAATTCACCCCTCCACTTT.

The CDR3 here is CASSKEGDKNTEAFF. The CDR3, as DNA: TGTGCCAGCAGCAAAGAAGGGGACAAGAACACTGAAGCTTTCTTT. The chain couples TRBV21-1 to TRBJ1-1; the table's TRBD1 call for D was not verified on the DNA. TRBV21-1 is a documented pseudogene. CDR3 length equals 15 residues.

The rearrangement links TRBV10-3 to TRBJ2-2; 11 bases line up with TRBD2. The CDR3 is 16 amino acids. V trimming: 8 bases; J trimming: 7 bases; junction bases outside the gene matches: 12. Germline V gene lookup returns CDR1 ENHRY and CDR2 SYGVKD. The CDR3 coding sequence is TGTGCCATCGGGACTAGCGGTCCCTGGGGGATCGGGGAGCTGTTTTTT. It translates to CAIGTSGPWGIGELFF.

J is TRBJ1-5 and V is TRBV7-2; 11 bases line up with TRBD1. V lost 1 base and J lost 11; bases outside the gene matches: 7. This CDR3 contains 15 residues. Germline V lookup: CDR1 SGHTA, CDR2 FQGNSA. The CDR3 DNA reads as TGTGCCAGCAGCTTAGGATCCAGGACAGGGGGCTCCCAGCATTTT. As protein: CASSLGSRTGGSQHF.

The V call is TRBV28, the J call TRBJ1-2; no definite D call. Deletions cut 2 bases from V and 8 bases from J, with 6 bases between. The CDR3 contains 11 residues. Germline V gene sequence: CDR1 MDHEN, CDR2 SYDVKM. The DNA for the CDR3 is TGTGCCAGCAGTTTACGGTCAGGCTACACCTTC. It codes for CASSLRSGYTF.

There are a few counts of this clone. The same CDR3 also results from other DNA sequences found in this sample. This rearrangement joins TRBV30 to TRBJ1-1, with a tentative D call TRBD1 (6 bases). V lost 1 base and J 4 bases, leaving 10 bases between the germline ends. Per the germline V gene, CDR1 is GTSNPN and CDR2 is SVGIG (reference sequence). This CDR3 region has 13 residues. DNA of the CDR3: TGTGCCTGGAGTGAACAGGGTGGCACTGAAGCTTTCTTT. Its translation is CAWSEQGGTEAFF.